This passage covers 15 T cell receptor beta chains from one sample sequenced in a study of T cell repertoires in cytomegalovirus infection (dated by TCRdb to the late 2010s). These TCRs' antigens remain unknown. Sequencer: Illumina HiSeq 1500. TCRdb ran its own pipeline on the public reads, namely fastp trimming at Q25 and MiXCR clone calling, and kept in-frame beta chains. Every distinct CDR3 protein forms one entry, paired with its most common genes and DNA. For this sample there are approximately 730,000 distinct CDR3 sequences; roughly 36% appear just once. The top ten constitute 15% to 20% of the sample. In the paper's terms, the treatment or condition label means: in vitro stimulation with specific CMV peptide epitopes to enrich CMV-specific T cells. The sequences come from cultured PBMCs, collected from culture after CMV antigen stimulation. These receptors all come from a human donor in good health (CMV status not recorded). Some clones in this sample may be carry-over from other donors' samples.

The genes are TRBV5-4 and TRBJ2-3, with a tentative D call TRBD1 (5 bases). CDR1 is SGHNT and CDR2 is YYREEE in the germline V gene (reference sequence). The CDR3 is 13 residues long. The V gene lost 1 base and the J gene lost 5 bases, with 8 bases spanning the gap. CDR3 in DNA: TGTGCCAGCAGCTTGAAAGGGGAAGATACGCAGTATTTT. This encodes CASSLKGEDTQYF. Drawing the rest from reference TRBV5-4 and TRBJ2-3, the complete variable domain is ETGVTQSPTHLIKTRGQQVTLRCSSQSGHNTVSWYQQALGQGPQFIFQYYREEENGRGNFPPRFSGLQFPNYSSELNVNALELDDSALYLCASSLKGEDTQYFGPGTRLTVL.

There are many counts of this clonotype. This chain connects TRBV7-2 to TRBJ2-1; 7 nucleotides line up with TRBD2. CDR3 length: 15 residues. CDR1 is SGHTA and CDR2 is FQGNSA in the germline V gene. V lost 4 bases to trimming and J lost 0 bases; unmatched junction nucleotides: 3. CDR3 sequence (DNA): TGTGCCAGCAGCTGGGGGGGGGACTCCTACAATGAGCAGTTCTTC. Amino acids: CASSWGGDSYNEQFF.

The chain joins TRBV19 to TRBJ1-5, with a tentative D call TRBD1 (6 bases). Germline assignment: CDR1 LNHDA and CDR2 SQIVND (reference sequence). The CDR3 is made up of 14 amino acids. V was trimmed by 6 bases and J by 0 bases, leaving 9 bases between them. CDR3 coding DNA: TGTGCCAGTAGGGGGACAATTAGCAATCAGCCCCAGCATTTT. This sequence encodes CASRGTISNQPQHF.

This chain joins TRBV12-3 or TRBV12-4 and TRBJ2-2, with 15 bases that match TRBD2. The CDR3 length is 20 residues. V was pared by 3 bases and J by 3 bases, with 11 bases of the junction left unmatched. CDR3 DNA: TGTGCCAGCAGTTTTTTGGCCCGGGGACTAGCGGGAGGACACACCGGGGAGCTGTTTTTT. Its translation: CASSFLARGLAGGHTGELFF.

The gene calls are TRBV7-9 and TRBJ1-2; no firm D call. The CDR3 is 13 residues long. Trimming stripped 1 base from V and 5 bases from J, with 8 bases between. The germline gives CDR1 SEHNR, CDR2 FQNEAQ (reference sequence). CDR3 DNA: TGTGCCAGCAGCTTAGAGGCCGAATATGGCTACACCTTC. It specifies CASSLEAEYGYTF.

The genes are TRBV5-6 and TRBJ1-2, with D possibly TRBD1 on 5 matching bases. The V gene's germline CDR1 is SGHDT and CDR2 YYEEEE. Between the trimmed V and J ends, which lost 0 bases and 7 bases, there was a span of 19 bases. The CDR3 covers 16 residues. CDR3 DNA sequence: TGTGCCAGCAGCTTGGTCCGGCGGGGGTCCCCTGGTGGCTACACCTTC. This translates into CASSLVRRGSPGGYTF.

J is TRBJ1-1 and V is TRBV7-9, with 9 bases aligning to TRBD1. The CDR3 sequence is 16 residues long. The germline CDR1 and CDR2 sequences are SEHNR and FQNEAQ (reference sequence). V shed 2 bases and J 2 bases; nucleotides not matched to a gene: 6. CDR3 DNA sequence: TGTGCCAGCAGCTTACTAGGACAGGGGCCCAACACTGAAGCTTTCTTT. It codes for CASSLLGQGPNTEAFF. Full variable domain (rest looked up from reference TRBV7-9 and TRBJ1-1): DTGVSQNPRHKITKRGQNVTFRCDPISEHNRLYWYRQTLGQGPEFLTYFQNEAQLEKSRLLSDRFSAERPKGSFSTLEIQRTEQGDSAMYLCASSLLGQGPNTEAFFGQGTRLTVV.

As DNA, the CDR3 is TGCGCCAGCAGCGATCGACTAGCGGACACAGATACGCAGTATTTT. Translation: CASSDRLADTDTQYF. This chain uses TRBV5-1 with TRBJ2-3; 9 bases line up with TRBD2. The CDR3 has 15 amino acids. V dropped 4 bases and J dropped 2; count of bases not matched to a gene: 5. Germline V gene lookup returns CDR1 SGHRS and CDR2 YFSETQ.

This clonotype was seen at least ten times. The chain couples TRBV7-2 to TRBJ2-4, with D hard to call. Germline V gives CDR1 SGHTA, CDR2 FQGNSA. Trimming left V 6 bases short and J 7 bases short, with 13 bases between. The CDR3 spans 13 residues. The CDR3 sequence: CASSDTLSNIQYF. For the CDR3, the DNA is TGTGCCAGCAGTGACACCCTCTCCAACATTCAGTACTTC.

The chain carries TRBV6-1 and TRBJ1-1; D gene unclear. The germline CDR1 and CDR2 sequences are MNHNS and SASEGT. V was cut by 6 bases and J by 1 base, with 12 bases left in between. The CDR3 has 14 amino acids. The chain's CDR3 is CASRKLAWNTEAFF. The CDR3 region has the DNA TGTGCCAGCAGGAAGTTGGCGTGGAACACTGAAGCTTTCTTT.

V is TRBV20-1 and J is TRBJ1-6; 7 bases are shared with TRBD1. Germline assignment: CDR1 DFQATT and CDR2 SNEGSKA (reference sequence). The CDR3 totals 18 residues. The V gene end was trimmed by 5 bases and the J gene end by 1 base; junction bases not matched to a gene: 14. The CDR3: CSASGGWQGGSYNSPLHF. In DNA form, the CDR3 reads TGCAGTGCTTCGGGCGGTTGGCAGGGGGGTTCCTATAATTCACCCCTCCACTTT.

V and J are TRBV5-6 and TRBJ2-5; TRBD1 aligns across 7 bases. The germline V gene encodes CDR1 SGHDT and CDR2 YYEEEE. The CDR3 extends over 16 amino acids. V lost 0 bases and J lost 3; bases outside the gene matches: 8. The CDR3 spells CASSLVGQGEKETQYF. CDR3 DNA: TGTGCCAGCAGCTTGGTAGGGCAGGGGGAGAAAGAGACCCAGTACTTC.

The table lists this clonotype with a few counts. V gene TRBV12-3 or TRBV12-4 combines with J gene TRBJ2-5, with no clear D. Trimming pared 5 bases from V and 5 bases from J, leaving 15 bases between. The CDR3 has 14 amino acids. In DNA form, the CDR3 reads TGTGCCAGCAGTCGATCGTCTGGCGCTGAGACCCAGTACTTC. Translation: CASSRSSGAETQYF.

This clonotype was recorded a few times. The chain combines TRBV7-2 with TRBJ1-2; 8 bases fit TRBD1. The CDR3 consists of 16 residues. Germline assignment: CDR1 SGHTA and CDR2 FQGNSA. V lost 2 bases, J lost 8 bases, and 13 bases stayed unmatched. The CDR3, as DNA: TGTGCCAGCAGCTTAAACCCCCAGGGGGCTTTCCAAGGCTACACCTTC. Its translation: CASSLNPQGAFQGYTF. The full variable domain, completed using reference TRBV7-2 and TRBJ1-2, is GAGVSQSPSNKVTEKGKDVELRCDPISGHTALYWYRQSLGQGLEFLIYFQGNSAPDKSGLPSDRFSAERTGGSVSTLTIQRTQQEDSAVYLCASSLNPQGAFQGYTFGSGTRLTVV.

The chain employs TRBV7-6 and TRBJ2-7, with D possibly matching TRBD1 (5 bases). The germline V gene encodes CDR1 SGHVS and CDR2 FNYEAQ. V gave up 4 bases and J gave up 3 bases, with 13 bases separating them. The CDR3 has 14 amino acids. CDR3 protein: CASSSRGRGYEQYF. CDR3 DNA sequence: TGTGCCAGCAGCTCGCGTGGTAGGGGCTACGAGCAGTACTTC.